Listed here are 28 T cell receptor beta chains from one sample, sequenced in a study of response to subunit inactivated influenza vaccine. TCRdb redid the calling of the RT-PCR reads with MiXCR, one entry per CDR3 protein. The table includes just under 550,000 distinct CDR3 sequences, under 25% detected once. These data also featured in a second study, about T cells expressing NK-cell markers. That study adds: In generating TCR beta cDNA, 5'RACE template switching with UMIs was used.

The sequenced sample was CD4+ T cells sorted from PBMCs, obtained 11 to 12 days after vaccination. The receptors were sampled from a man aged 50 to 60 who received an inactivated influenza vaccine.

This clonotype is a singleton in its sample. The chain has TRBV6-2 or TRBV6-3 and TRBJ2-2, with 15 bases that match TRBD2. Germline trimming cut 6 bases from V and 8 bases from J; bases unmatched to any gene: 10. Germline V gene sequence: CDR1 MNHEY, CDR2 SVGEGT. This CDR3 has 17 amino acids. CDR3 in DNA: TGTGCCAGCAGGCGAACCGGGACTAGCGGGAGGTTTGGGGAGCTGTTTTTT. Translating it yields CASRRTGTSGRFGELFF.

A few counts support this clonotype. In DNA, the CDR3 is TGTGCCAGCAGCCTATACTCCGGGATGGGGACCCAGTACTTC. Protein product: CASSLYSGMGTQYF. The rearrangement joins TRBV4-2 to TRBJ2-5; possibly TRBD2 for D (5 bases). This CDR3 contains 14 residues. Germline CDR1 reads LGHNA; CDR2 reads YNFKEQ. Trimming removed 4 bases at V and 7 bases at J, with 16 bases between.

In this sample, this clonotype turned up a few times. This rearrangement joins TRBV12-3 or TRBV12-4 to TRBJ2-5, with TRBD2 matching over 8 bases. This CDR3 is built from 14 residues. The V segment lost 6 bases and the J segment 4 bases; nucleotides outside the gene matches: 7. The CDR3 sequence is CASSHPGGAETQYF. The DNA for the CDR3 is TGTGCCAGCAGCCATCCGGGAGGGGCAGAGACCCAGTACTTC.

The chain carries TRBV5-1 and TRBJ1-1; D gene ambiguous. Germline CDR1 is SGHRS and CDR2 is YFSETQ. V lost 0 bases and J 1 base, leaving 19 bases between the germline ends. The CDR3 sequence is 18 residues long. The CDR3 DNA is TGCGCCAGCAGCTTGGTTGGCGCCGAACGACCCCCGAACACTGAAGCTTTCTTT. Translating it yields CASSLVGAERPPNTEAFF.

The sample holds a few counts of this clonotype. This chain links TRBV30 with TRBJ1-4, with unresolved D. The CDR3 runs 14 residues. The V and J ends lost 2 bases and 7 bases respectively, with 14 bases between them. CDR1 and CDR2 (germline): GTSNPN, SVGIG (reference sequence). The DNA of the CDR3 is TGTGCCTGGAGTTTTGGAACGGTGCGTGAAAAACTGTTTTTT. Translating it yields CAWSFGTVREKLFF. Combining the CDR3 with reference TRBV30 and TRBJ1-4 gives the whole variable domain SQTIHQWPATLVQPVGSPLSLECTVEGTSNPNLYWYRQAAGRGLQLLFYSVGIGQISSEVPQNLSASRPQDRQFILSSKKLLLSDSGFYLCAWSFGTVREKLFFGSGTQLSVL.

This clonotype was seen only a few times. This chain joins TRBV7-2 and TRBJ2-5, with unresolved D. V was shortened by 5 bases and J by 7 bases, with 11 bases between the two germline ends. Looked up from germline, CDR1 is SGHTA and CDR2 is FQGNSA. The CDR3 loop spans 12 amino acids. The CDR3 region has the DNA TGTGCCAGCAGCCCAGTTGATGGGACCCAGTACTTC. It is translated as CASSPVDGTQYF.

This clonotype was counted only a few times. The CDR3 DNA is TGCGCCAGCAGCGCGCTAGCGGGAAGCACAGATACGCAGTATTTT. Amino acids: CASSALAGSTDTQYF. V and J are TRBV5-1 and TRBJ2-3; 9 bases fit TRBD2. J gave up 0 bases and V 4 bases, and 3 bases lay outside the gene matches. CDR3 length equals 15 residues. From germline, CDR1 is SGHRS and CDR2 YFSETQ.

This chain uses TRBV18 with TRBJ2-2; D gene unclear. The CDR3 covers 14 residues. In germline, CDR1 is KGHSH, CDR2 LQKENI. V lost 2 bases to trimming and J lost 3 bases, with 7 bases between them. The CDR3 DNA reads as TGTGCCAGCTCACCATCGGTCGACACCGGGGAGCTGTTTTTT. Its protein product is CASSPSVDTGELFF.

This clonotype was counted a few times. The chain recombines TRBV3-1 with TRBJ1-5; a possible D gene is TRBD1 (5 bases). Germline values: CDR1 LGHDT, CDR2 YNNKEL (reference sequence). V was shortened by 0 bases and J by 1 base, with 13 bases between the two germline ends. The CDR3 length is 17 residues. The CDR3 loop is CASSQDGGRGSNQPQHF. The DNA for the CDR3 is TGTGCCAGCAGCCAAGATGGGGGTCGCGGGAGCAATCAGCCCCAGCATTTT.

V usage is TRBV5-6 and J usage is TRBJ2-3; 7 bases match TRBD2. Trimming removed 1 base from V and 3 bases from J; junction bases left unmatched: 8. The CDR3 runs to 16 residues. Germline loops: CDR1 SGHDT, CDR2 YYEEEE. CDR3: CASSLKVGTKTDTQYF. The CDR3 DNA reads TGTGCCAGCAGCTTGAAGGTGGGGACTAAAACAGATACGCAGTATTTT.

This clonotype was seen a few times. CDR3 loop: CASSYARGVSENQPQHF. CDR3 coding DNA: TGTGCCAGCAGTTACGCGCGAGGGGTGTCGGAGAATCAGCCCCAGCATTTT. V usage is TRBV6-2 or TRBV6-3 and J usage is TRBJ1-5; D perhaps matches TRBD1 (5 bases). V was shortened by 2 bases and J by 4 bases, with 18 bases between the two germline ends. Germline assignment: CDR1 MNHEY and CDR2 SVGEGT. This CDR3 region has 17 residues.

The V and J genes are TRBV7-2 and TRBJ2-3; D remains ambiguous. CDR3 length equals 15 residues. Germline V lookup: CDR1 SGHTA, CDR2 FQGNSA. Trimming pared 5 bases from V and 7 bases from J, leaving 19 bases between. This CDR3 is CASSRSAHGQNTQYF. The DNA of the CDR3 is TGTGCCAGCAGCAGATCGGCTCACGGGCAAAATACGCAGTATTTT.

V usage is TRBV10-3 and J usage is TRBJ2-1; no definite D call. V dropped 5 bases and J dropped 8 bases, with 13 bases sitting between them. CDR1 and CDR2 from the germline V gene are ENHRY and SYGVKD. CDR3 length: 13 amino acids. As DNA, the CDR3 is TGTGCCATCAGTTACGAGGTCCTCGATGAGCAGTTCTTC. Residues: CAISYEVLDEQFF.

This rearrangement joins TRBV4-3 to TRBJ2-5; the match to TRBD2 covers 8 bases. Germline V gives CDR1 LGHNA, CDR2 YSLEER. Germline trimming cut 0 bases from V and 5 bases from J; bases unmatched to any gene: 8. The CDR3 extends over 16 amino acids. CDR3 DNA sequence: TGCGCCAGCAGCCAAGATTTCCGGGGGGGCAGGGAGACCCAGTACTTC. Residues: CASSQDFRGGRETQYF.

This clonotype came up many times. The chain is built from TRBV28 and TRBJ2-7; 9 bases line up with TRBD1. Germline CDR1 is MDHEN and CDR2 is SYDVKM. V shed 6 bases, J shed 2 bases, and the junction held 5 bases outside the gene matches. The CDR3 contains 14 residues. The CDR3 loop is CASRKDRGPYEQYF. The CDR3 nucleotides read TGTGCCAGCAGAAAGGACAGGGGACCCTACGAGCAGTACTTC.

The chain employs TRBV2 and TRBJ2-1, with TRBD2 matching over 7 bases. Germline CDR1 and CDR2: SNHLY and FYNNEI. The CDR3 extends over 15 amino acids. J lost 7 bases, V lost 7 bases, and 13 bases had no gene match. The CDR3 here is CASTPGGRSSNEQFF. Written as DNA, the CDR3 is TGTGCCAGCACTCCGGGCGGGAGATCGTCGAATGAGCAGTTCTTC.

This clonotype was seen a few times. V and J are TRBV7-2 and TRBJ1-5; D unresolved. Germline V lookup: CDR1 SGHTA, CDR2 FQGNSA. This CDR3 spans 12 amino acids. V lost 2 bases to trimming and J lost 6 bases, with 5 bases between them. The CDR3 spells CASSLQSQPQHF. For the CDR3, the DNA is TGTGCCAGCAGCTTACAGTCTCAGCCCCAGCATTTT.

This clonotype was counted ten times or more. The V gene is TRBV4-1, the J gene TRBJ2-3, with 8 bases aligning to TRBD2. Trimming at V came to 4 bases and at J to 8 bases, leaving 17 bases not matched to a gene. Germline V lookup: CDR1 MGHRA, CDR2 YSYEKL. The CDR3 totals 17 residues. CDR3 in amino acids: CASSLVRPGREGGTQYF. CDR3 sequence (DNA): TGCGCCAGCAGCCTCGTACGACCCGGGAGGGAAGGAGGTACGCAGTATTTT.

This clonotype occurred a few times. The gene calls are TRBV5-1 and TRBJ1-1; maybe TRBD1 (5 bases). In germline, CDR1 is SGHRS, CDR2 YFSETQ. Trimming took off 0 bases at V and 4 bases at J, with 13 bases between the two ends. The CDR3 contains 15 residues. The CDR3 here is CASSLALRGGTEAFF. The CDR3 DNA reads as TGCGCCAGCAGCTTGGCTTTGAGGGGCGGCACTGAAGCTTTCTTT.

The CDR3 is CASSRGTGGFSPLHF. Here the CDR3 DNA reads TGTGCCAGCAGCAGAGGGACAGGGGGCTTTTCACCCCTCCACTTT. The chain carries TRBV7-9 and TRBJ1-6; 12 bases agree with TRBD1. Germline CDR1 reads SEHNR; CDR2 reads FQNEAQ (reference sequence). The junction had 5 bases not matched to a gene; V was cut back by 5 bases and J by 9 bases. The CDR3 runs to 15 residues.

This clonotype showed up just a few times. The chain employs TRBV5-1 and TRBJ2-2; TRBD1 matches at 7 bases. The germline CDR1 and CDR2 sequences are SGHRS and YFSETQ. With 4 bases clipped from V and 2 bases from J, the junction kept 2 bases outside the gene matches. This CDR3 has 14 amino acids. The CDR3 DNA sequence: TGCGCCAGCAGCAGGGACAGCAACACCGGGGAGCTGTTTTTT. It codes for CASSRDSNTGELFF.

The CDR3 is CASSLLGDRGETQYF. The CDR3 coding sequence is TGCGCCAGCAGCTTGCTGGGCGACCGTGGGGAGACCCAGTACTTC. The chain combines TRBV5-1 with TRBJ2-5; D is unresolved. CDR1 is SGHRS and CDR2 is YFSETQ in the germline V gene. CDR3 size: 15 residues. V lost 1 base and J lost 5, with 15 bases in between. The variable domain in full, completed from reference TRBV5-1 and TRBJ2-5, reads KAGVTQTPRYLIKTRGQQVTLSCSPISGHRSVSWYQQTPGQGLQFLFEYFSETQRNKGNFPGRFSGRQFSNSRSEMNVSTLELGDSALYLCASSLLGDRGETQYFGPGTRLLVL.

V is TRBV7-2 and J is TRBJ2-7; D is undetermined. Trimming removed 1 base from V and 3 bases from J, with 7 bases in between. The CDR3 totals 13 residues. Germline V gene data show CDR1 as SGHTA and CDR2 as FQGNSA. CDR3 bases: TGTGCCAGCAGCTTAGGGATCAACTACGAGCAGTACTTC. This codes for CASSLGINYEQYF.

The gene calls are TRBV29-1 and TRBJ2-7; TRBD2 might be the D (6 bases). The V end was cut by 3 bases, the J end by 2 bases, with 14 bases between. This CDR3 is built from 14 residues. From germline, CDR1 is SQVTM and CDR2 ANQGSEA. The CDR3 sequence is CSVEGSAGTYEQYF. The CDR3 bases are TGCAGCGTTGAGGGAAGTGCGGGAACCTACGAGCAGTACTTC.

This clonotype has only a few counts. This chain connects TRBV15 to TRBJ2-3, with a weak D call TRBD1 (5 bases). In germline, CDR1 is LNHNV, CDR2 YYDKDF (reference sequence). V was clipped by 1 base and J by 4 bases, with 12 bases between them. This CDR3 is 15 amino acids long. CDR3 protein: CATSRGGRGADTQYF. The CDR3 nucleotides are TGTGCCACCAGCAGAGGAGGAAGGGGCGCAGATACGCAGTATTTT.

In this sample, this clonotype turned up a few times. V is TRBV4-3 and J is TRBJ2-3; 9 bases align to TRBD2. Germline V gene data show CDR1 as LGHNA and CDR2 as YSLEER. CDR3 length: 17 amino acids. V lost 1 base and J lost 2; bases outside the gene matches: 7. This chain's CDR3 is CASSQAFSSGVTDTQYF. The CDR3 DNA sequence: TGCGCCAGCAGCCAAGCCTTCTCTAGCGGGGTCACAGATACGCAGTATTTT.

This chain joins TRBV7-9 and TRBJ1-1; D not resolved. The CDR3 sequence is 12 residues long. Looked up from germline, CDR1 is SEHNR and CDR2 is FQNEAQ (reference sequence). V lost 8 bases to trimming and J lost 3 bases, with 10 bases between them. The CDR3, as DNA: TGTGCCAGCGTGGCAGCATACACTGAAGCTTTCTTT. Translated, it gives CASVAAYTEAFF.

The chain joins TRBV20-1 to TRBJ2-7; TRBD2 matches at 7 bases. Per germline, CDR1 DFQATT and CDR2 SNEGSKA (reference sequence). V lost 5 bases, J lost 9 bases, and 16 bases stayed unmatched. The length of the CDR3 is 14 residues. The CDR3 loop is CSAPRGSGATMQYF. CDR3 DNA: TGCAGTGCTCCTCGGGGGAGCGGGGCAACGATGCAGTACTTC.